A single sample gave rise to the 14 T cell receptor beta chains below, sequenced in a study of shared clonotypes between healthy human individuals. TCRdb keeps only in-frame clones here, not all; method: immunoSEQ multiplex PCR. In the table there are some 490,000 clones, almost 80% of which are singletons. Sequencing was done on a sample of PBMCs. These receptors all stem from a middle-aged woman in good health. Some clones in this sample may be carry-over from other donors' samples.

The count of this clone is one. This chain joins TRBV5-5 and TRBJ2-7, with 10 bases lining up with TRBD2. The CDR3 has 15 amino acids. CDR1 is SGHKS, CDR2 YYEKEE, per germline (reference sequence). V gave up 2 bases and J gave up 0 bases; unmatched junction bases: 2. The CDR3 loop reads CASSLAGGGSYEQYF. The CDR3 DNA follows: TGTGCCAGCAGCTTAGCGGGAGGGGGCTCCTACGAGCAGTACTTC.

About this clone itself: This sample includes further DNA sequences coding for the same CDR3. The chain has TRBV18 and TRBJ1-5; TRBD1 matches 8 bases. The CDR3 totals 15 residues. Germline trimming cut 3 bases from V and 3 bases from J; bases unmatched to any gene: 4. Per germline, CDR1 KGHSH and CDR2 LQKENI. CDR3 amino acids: CASSPGQGANQPQHF. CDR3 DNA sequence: TGTGCCAGCTCACCCGGACAGGGAGCCAATCAGCCCCAGCATTTT.

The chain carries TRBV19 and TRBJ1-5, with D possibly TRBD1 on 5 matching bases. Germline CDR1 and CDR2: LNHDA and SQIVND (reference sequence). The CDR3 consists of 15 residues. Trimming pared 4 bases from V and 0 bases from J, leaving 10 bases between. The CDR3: CASSSWGGSNQPQHF. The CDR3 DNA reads TGTGCCAGTAGTAGCTGGGGCGGTAGCAATCAGCCCCAGCATTTT.

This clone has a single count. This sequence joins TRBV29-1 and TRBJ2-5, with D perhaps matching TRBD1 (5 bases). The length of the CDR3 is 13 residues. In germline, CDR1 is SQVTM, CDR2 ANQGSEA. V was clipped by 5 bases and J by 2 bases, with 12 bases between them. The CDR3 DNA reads TGCAGCGTTCGACGAGACAGTCAAGAGACCCAGTACTTC. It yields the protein CSVRRDSQETQYF.

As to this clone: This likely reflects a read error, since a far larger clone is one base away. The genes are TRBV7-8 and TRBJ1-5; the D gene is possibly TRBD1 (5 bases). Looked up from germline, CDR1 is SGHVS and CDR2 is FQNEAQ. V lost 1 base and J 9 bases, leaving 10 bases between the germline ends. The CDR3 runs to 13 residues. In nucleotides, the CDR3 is TGTGCCAGCAGCTTAGAAGGAGGGGCGCCCCAGCATTTT. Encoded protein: CASSLEGGAPQHF. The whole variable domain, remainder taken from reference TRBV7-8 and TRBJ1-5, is GAGVSQSPRYKVAKRGQDVALRCDPISGHVSLFWYQQALGQGPEFLTYFQNEAQLDKSGLPSDRFFAERPEGSVSTLKIQRTQQEDSAVYLCASSLEGGAPQHFGDGTRLSIL.

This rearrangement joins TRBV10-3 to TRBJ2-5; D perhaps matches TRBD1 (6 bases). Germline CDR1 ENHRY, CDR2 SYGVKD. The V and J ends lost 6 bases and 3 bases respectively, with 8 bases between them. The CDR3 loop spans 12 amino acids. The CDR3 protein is CAISRTEETQYF. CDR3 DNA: TGTGCCATCAGCAGGACAGAAGAGACCCAGTACTTC.

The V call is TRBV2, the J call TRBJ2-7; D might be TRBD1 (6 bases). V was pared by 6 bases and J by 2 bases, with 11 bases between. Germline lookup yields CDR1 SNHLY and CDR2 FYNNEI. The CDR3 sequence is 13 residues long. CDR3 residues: CASRRTVTYEQYF. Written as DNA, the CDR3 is TGTGCCAGCAGACGGACAGTTACCTACGAGCAGTACTTC.

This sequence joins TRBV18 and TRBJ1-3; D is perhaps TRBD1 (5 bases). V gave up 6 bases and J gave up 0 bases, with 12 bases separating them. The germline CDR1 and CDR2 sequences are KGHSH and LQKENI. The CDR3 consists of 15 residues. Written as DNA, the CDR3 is TGTGCCAGCTCGAGACAGTTAGACTCTGGAAACACCATATATTTT. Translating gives CASSRQLDSGNTIYF.

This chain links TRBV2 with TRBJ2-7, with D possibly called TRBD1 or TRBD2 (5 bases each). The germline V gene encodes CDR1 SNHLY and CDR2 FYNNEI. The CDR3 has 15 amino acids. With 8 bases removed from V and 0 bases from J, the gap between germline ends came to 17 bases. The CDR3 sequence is CASEGSKDLSYEQYF. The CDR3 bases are TGTGCCAGCGAGGGGTCCAAGGACCTCTCCTACGAGCAGTACTTC.

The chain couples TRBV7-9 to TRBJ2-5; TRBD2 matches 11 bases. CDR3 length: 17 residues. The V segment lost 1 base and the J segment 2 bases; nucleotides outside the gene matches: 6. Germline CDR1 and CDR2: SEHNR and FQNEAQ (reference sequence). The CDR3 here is CASSLGRLAGGQETQYF. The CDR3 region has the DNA TGTGCCAGCAGCTTAGGAAGGCTAGCGGGAGGACAAGAGACCCAGTACTTC. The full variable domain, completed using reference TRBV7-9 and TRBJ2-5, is DTGVSQNPRHKITKRGQNVTFRCDPISEHNRLYWYRQTLGQGPEFLTYFQNEAQLEKSRLLSDRFSAERPKGSFSTLEIQRTEQGDSAMYLCASSLGRLAGGQETQYFGPGTRLLVL.

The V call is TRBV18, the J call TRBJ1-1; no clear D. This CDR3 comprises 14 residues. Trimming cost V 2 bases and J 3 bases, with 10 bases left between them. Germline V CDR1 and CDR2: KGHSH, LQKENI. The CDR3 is CASSPLNSYTEAFF. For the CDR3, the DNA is TGTGCCAGCTCACCATTGAACTCCTACACTGAAGCTTTCTTT.

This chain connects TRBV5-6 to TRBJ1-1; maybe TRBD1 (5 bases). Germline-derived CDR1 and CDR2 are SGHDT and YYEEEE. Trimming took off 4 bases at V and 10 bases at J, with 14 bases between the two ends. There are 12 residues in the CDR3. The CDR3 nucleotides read TGTGCCAGCAGCATTCAGGGTTCGGGAGCTTTCTTT. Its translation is CASSIQGSGAFF.

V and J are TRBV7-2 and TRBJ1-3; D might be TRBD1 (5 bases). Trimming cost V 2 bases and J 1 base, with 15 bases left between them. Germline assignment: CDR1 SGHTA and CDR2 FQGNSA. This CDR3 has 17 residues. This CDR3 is CASSLTRAGRSGNTIYF. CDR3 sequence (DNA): TGTGCCAGCAGCTTAACCCGAGCAGGGCGGTCTGGAAACACCATATATTTT.

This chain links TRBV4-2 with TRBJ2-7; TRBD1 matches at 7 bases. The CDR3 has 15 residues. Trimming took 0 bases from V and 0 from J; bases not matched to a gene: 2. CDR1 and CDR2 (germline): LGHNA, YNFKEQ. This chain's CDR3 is CASSQEGDSSYEQYF. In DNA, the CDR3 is TGTGCCAGCAGCCAAGAAGGGGACAGCTCCTACGAGCAGTACTTC.